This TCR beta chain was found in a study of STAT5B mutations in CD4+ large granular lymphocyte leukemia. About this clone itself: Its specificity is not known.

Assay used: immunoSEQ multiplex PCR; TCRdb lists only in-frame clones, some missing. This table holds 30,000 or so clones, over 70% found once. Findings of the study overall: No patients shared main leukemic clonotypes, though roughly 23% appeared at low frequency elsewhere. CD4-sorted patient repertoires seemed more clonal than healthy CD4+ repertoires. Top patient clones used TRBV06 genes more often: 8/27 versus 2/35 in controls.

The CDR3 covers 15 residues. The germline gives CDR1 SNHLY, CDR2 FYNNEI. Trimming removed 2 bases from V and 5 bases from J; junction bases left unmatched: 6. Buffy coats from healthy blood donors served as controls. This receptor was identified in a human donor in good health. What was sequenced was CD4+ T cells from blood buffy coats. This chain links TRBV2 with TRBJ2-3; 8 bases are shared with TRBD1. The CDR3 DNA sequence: TGTGCCAGCAGTGAACAGGGGGCTTCGGGAGATACGCAGTATTTT. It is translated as CASSEQGASGDTQYF.